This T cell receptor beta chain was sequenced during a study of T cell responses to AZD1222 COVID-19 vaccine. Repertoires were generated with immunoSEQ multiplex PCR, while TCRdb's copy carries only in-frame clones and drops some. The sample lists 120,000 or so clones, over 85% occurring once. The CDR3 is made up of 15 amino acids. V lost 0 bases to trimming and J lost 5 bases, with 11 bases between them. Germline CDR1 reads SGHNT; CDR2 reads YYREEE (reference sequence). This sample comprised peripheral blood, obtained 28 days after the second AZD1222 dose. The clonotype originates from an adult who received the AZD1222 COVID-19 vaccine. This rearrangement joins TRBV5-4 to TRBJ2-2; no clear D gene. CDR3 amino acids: CASSLVLASTGELFF. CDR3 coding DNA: TGTGCCAGCAGCTTGGTACTGGCTTCGACCGGGGAGCTGTTTTTT.